The present T cell receptor (beta chain) was sequenced within a study of blood T cell repertoires in COVID-19. Study in general: From T cells, B-cell-depleted T cells, or PBMCs came the material, which was cDNA or gDNA.

Trimming took 5 bases from V and 5 from J, leaving 12 bases between them. The CDR3 has 13 residues. CDR1 is SGHAT, CDR2 FQNNGV, per germline. Source study methods: Reference gene primer amplification gave estimated nucleated cell counts. Produced via immunoSEQ multiplex PCR; TCRdb's table is partial and in-frame only. That table furnishes V, J and clone size, whereas the DNA furnished D and trimming. The repertoire has about 73,000 clones, around 83% of them found once; the top ten carry roughly 5.4%. Sequencing used peripheral blood. This TCR was recovered from a man aged 45-65 years with active COVID-19. The rearrangement links TRBV11-2 to TRBJ1-1; no definite D call. The CDR3 here is CASSPRGDTEAFF. The CDR3 nucleotides read TGTGCCAGCAGCCCACGCGGCGATACTGAAGCTTTCTTT.